The 32 T cell receptor beta chains listed next were all sequenced from one sample in a study of T cell clonality in common variable immunodeficiency. Generated by immunoSEQ multiplex PCR, the TCRdb table keeps only in-frame clones and is missing some. The repertoire yields about 66,000 clones, none seen only once; the top ten contain approximately 1.7%. Sequencing used peripheral blood mononuclear cells. These receptors were obtained from a person aged 18 to 75 in good health.

This clone occurred many times. Sequencing ends 3 residues short of the CDR3 end; the germline J gene provides the rest. This chain joins TRBV6-1 and TRBJ1-2; maybe TRBD1 (5 bases). This CDR3 has 14 amino acids. V was shortened by 1 base and J by 1 base, with 7 bases between the two germline ends. Germline CDR1 MNHNS, CDR2 SASEGT. This CDR3 is CASSEGQFNYGYTF. The covered CDR3 bases are TGTGCCAGCAGTGAAGGACAGTTTAACTATGGC.

There are a few counts of this clone. The read stops 3 residues short of the end of the CDR3; the missing end is completed from the germline J gene. The chain has TRBV20-1 and TRBJ2-5, with D maybe TRBD2 (5 bases). The CDR3 totals 13 residues. Germline CDR1 is DFQATT and CDR2 is SNEGSKA (reference sequence). Trimming stripped 4 bases from V and 2 bases from J, with 11 bases between. The CDR3 protein is CSAKPSGQETQYF. Incomplete CDR3 DNA: TGCAGTGCTAAGCCCTCGGGGCAAGAGACC.

This clone has ten or more counts. The read is 3 residues too short to cover the CDR3 end, so that end is filled in from the germline J gene. The gene calls are TRBV2 and TRBJ2-5; 7 nucleotides match TRBD2. The germline V gene encodes CDR1 SNHLY and CDR2 FYNNEI. V trimming: 11 bases; J trimming: 5 bases; junction bases outside the gene matches: 8. This CDR3 comprises 12 residues. CDR3: CASRGEGETQYF. Incomplete CDR3 DNA: TGTGCCTCTCGGGGGGAGGGTGAGACC.

This clone was seen ten or more times. Sequencing ends 3 residues short of the CDR3 end; the germline J gene provides the rest. This chain connects TRBV10-3 to TRBJ1-1; 7 bases line up with TRBD1. Trimming removed 2 bases from V and 1 base from J; junction bases left unmatched: 7. The CDR3 spans 16 residues. The V gene's germline CDR1 is ENHRY and CDR2 SYGVKD. CDR3 sequence: CAISEPKTGKNTEAFF. The CDR3 DNA, read in part, is TGTGCCATCAGTGAGCCGAAGACAGGGAAGAACACTGAA.

At least ten counts were recorded for this clone. The sequenced fragment ends 3 residues before the CDR3 boundary, so the rest is inferred from the germline J gene. This rearrangement joins TRBV2 to TRBJ1-1; D not resolved. Germline assignment: CDR1 SNHLY and CDR2 FYNNEI. CDR3 size: 13 residues. Trimming shortened V by 7 bases and J by 0 bases, and 9 bases separated the two germline ends. CDR3 residues: CASKNFLNTEAFF. CDR3 bases read: TGTGCCAGCAAAAACTTCCTGAACACTGAA.

This clone was seen at least ten times. The read ends 3 residues early relative to the CDR3; the germline J gene fills the gap. The rearrangement joins TRBV20-1 to TRBJ2-7, with 9 nucleotides matching TRBD1. Germline CDR1 reads DFQATT; CDR2 reads SNEGSKA (reference sequence). The CDR3 contains 16 residues. V lost 5 bases to trimming and J lost 0 bases; unmatched junction nucleotides: 11. Here the CDR3 reads CSAWDRDYSSSYEQYF. The covered CDR3 bases are TGCAGTGCTTGGGACAGGGACTACTCAAGCTCCTACGAG.

This clone occurred many times. The read falls 3 residues short of the CDR3 end, and the missing part is taken from the germline J gene. V is TRBV19 and J is TRBJ2-7, with 8 bases lining up with TRBD2. From germline, CDR1 is LNHDA and CDR2 SQIVND (reference sequence). There are 15 residues in the CDR3. V lost 2 bases, J lost 2 bases, and 5 bases stayed unmatched. The sequenced CDR3 bases are TGTGCCAGTAGTATACGTGCGGGACTAGCCTACGAG. This gives the protein CASSIRAGLAYE. The entire CDR3 sequence reads CASSIRAGLAYEQYF.

This clone has ten or more counts. The read gets to within 3 residues of the CDR3 end, and the germline J gene fills in the rest. The V gene is TRBV11-2, the J gene TRBJ2-5; 12 bases match TRBD1. This CDR3 has 15 amino acids. The trim removed 5 bases at V and 7 bases at J, leaving 8 bases unmatched. Germline loops: CDR1 SGHAT, CDR2 FQNNGV. CDR3 in amino acids: CASSPGTGGLVTQYF. The sequenced part of the CDR3 DNA is TGTGCCAGCAGCCCTGGGACAGGGGGCTTGGTGACC.

This clone was picked up many times. The sequence runs out 3 residues before the end of the CDR3; the remainder is reconstructed from the germline J gene. The V and J genes are TRBV5-6 and TRBJ2-2; D gene unclear. The CDR3 is 14 residues long. V was trimmed by 0 bases and J by 6 bases, leaving 9 bases between them. Per germline, CDR1 SGHDT and CDR2 YYEEEE. CDR3 bases read: TGTGCCAGCAGCTTGGACTTTCGGGCCGGGGAG. It codes for CASSLDFRAGE. The CDR3 in full is CASSLDFRAGELFF.

This clone was seen repeatedly, ten times or more. The read stops 3 residues short of the end of the CDR3; the missing end is completed from the germline J gene. The V call is TRBV28, the J call TRBJ2-5; tentatively, D is TRBD2 (7 bases). CDR3 size: 13 residues. Germline V gives CDR1 MDHEN, CDR2 SYDVKM. Trimming took 7 bases from V and 5 from J, leaving 14 bases between them. The DNA read from the CDR3 is TGTGCCAGCACTCCGGGGGGCGAGGAGACC. It specifies CASTPGGEET. The full CDR3 protein reads CASTPGGEETQYF.

At least ten counts were recorded for this clone. The read is 3 residues too short to cover the CDR3 end, so that end is filled in from the germline J gene. The chain joins TRBV11-2 to TRBJ1-1; D is ambiguous. V lost 4 bases and J lost 4, with 7 bases in between. The germline CDR1 and CDR2 sequences are SGHAT and FQNNGV. The CDR3 extends over 12 amino acids. CDR3 residues: CASSSVVTEAFF. Partial CDR3 DNA: TGTGCCAGCAGCTCGGTGGTCACTGAA. Based on the CDR3 plus reference TRBV11-2 and TRBJ1-1, the full variable domain is EAGVAQSPRYKIIEKRQSVAFWCNPISGHATLYWYQQILGQGPKLLIQFQNNGVVDDSQLPKDRFSAERLKGVDSTLKIQPAKLEDSAVYLCASSSVVTEAFFGQGTRLTVV.

This clone came up many times. Coverage ceases 3 residues before the CDR3 finishes, and the germline J gene fills in the end. V and J are TRBV5-1 and TRBJ1-5; 7 bases line up with TRBD1. CDR3 size: 15 residues. CDR1 and CDR2 (germline): SGHRS, YFSETQ. Trimming at V came to 4 bases and at J to 2 bases, leaving 6 bases not matched to a gene. The CDR3 bases that were read are TGCGCCAGCAGCCCCACCACAGGGGGCAATCAGCCC. Translation gives CASSPTTGGNQP. The entire CDR3 protein reads CASSPTTGGNQPQHF.

This clone was seen at least ten times. The sequenced fragment ends 3 residues before the CDR3 boundary, so the rest is inferred from the germline J gene. This chain uses TRBV9 with TRBJ2-3; weak D call: TRBD1 (6 bases). The CDR3 is 15 amino acids. CDR1 SGDLS and CDR2 YYNGEE come from the germline V gene. Trimming shortened V by 3 bases and J by 1 base, and 12 bases separated the two germline ends. Incomplete CDR3 DNA: TGTGCCAGCAGCGGCTCCGGGACACGCACAGATACG. Translation: CASSGSGTRTDT. The complete CDR3 sequence is CASSGSGTRTDTQYF. The variable domain in full, completed from reference TRBV9 and TRBJ2-3, reads DSGVTQTPKHLITATGQRVTLRCSPRSGDLSVYWYQQSLDQGLQFLIQYYNGEERAKGNILERFSAQQFPDLHSELNLSSLELGDSALYFCASSGSGTRTDTQYFGPGTRLTVL.

Note on this clone: The CDR3 extends 3 residues past the end of the read, so its final part is completed from the germline J gene. The chain combines TRBV7-2 with TRBJ1-3, with TRBD1 matching over 7 bases. The V gene's germline CDR1 is SGHTA and CDR2 FQGNSA. This CDR3 comprises 15 residues. The V and J ends lost 11 bases and 4 bases, in that order; junction bases with no gene match: 14. CDR3: CAGRDREVIGNTIYF. The sequenced part of the CDR3 DNA is TGTGCCGGAAGAGACAGGGAAGTAATCGGAAACACC.

This clone was seen at least ten times. Read data end 3 residues before the CDR3 end; the end is taken from the germline J gene. The rearrangement uses TRBV28 and TRBJ2-7, with 7 bases lining up with TRBD2. This CDR3 is built from 12 residues. Germline-derived CDR1 and CDR2 are MDHEN and SYDVKM. Trimming at V came to 8 bases and at J to 6 bases, leaving 7 bases not matched to a gene. The DNA read from the CDR3 is TGTGCCAGCCAGCGGGACGGTAGCGAG. Amino acid sequence: CASQRDGSE. The CDR3 reads in full as CASQRDGSEQYF.

Only a few counts were recorded for this clone. The CDR3 DNA, read in part, is TGTGCCAGCAGCTTTGGCAGGGACTACGAG. Its protein product is CASSFGRDYE. The CDR3 in its entirety is CASSFGRDYEQYF. The chain recombines TRBV11-2 with TRBJ2-7; possibly TRBD1 for D (5 bases). The sequenced fragment ends 3 residues before the CDR3 boundary, so the rest is inferred from the germline J gene. The CDR3 runs 13 residues. Trimming pared 3 bases from V and 3 bases from J, leaving 9 bases between. CDR1 is SGHAT and CDR2 is FQNNGV in the germline V gene. Looking up the rest from reference TRBV11-2 and TRBJ2-7 gives the full variable domain: EAGVAQSPRYKIIEKRQSVAFWCNPISGHATLYWYQQILGQGPKLLIQFQNNGVVDDSQLPKDRFSAERLKGVDSTLKIQPAKLEDSAVYLCASSFGRDYEQYFGPGTRLTVT.

This clone appeared many times. The CDR3 end is not reached by the read, which stops 3 residues before it; the germline J gene fills it in. The chain joins TRBV5-3 to TRBJ2-4; 12 nucleotides agree with TRBD2. TRBV5-3 is known as an ORF, though its function is uncertain. The CDR3 is 19 residues long. With 0 bases clipped from V and 7 bases from J, the junction kept 14 bases outside the gene matches. The CDR3 region is CARSLARTSGIYWSNIQYF. CDR3 bases read: TGTGCCAGAAGCTTGGCGAGGACTAGCGGGATCTATTGGTCGAACATT.

There are many counts of this clone. The sequenced fragment ends 3 residues before the CDR3 boundary, so the rest is inferred from the germline J gene. The V call is TRBV6-1, the J call TRBJ2-3; 9 nucleotides agree with TRBD1. J lost 5 bases, V lost 4 bases, and 10 bases had no gene match. The CDR3 runs to 16 residues. The germline V gene encodes CDR1 MNHNS and CDR2 SASEGT. The CDR3 DNA, read in part, is TGTGCCAGCAGTGGGGGATGGAGACAGGGGGGAGATACG. It translates to CASSGGWRQGGDT. The whole CDR3 protein reads CASSGGWRQGGDTQYF.

In this sample, this clone turned up many times. Read coverage stops 3 residues before the CDR3 terminus; the germline J gene supplies the remainder. The rearrangement links TRBV29-1 to TRBJ2-7; 12 bases align to TRBD2. The CDR3 is 15 amino acids. Germline V CDR1 and CDR2: SQVTM, ANQGSEA. Trimming cost V 6 bases and J 6 bases; bases outside gene matches: 12. The part of the CDR3 DNA that was read is TGCAGCGTGGGATTAAGACTAGCGGGAGCGTCCGAG. Protein product: CSVGLRLAGASE. The whole CDR3 protein is CSVGLRLAGASEQYF.

This clone was counted ten times or more. The read terminates 3 residues ahead of where the CDR3 ends, so the germline J gene completes it. This chain connects TRBV6-2 or TRBV6-3 to TRBJ1-5; 8 bases match TRBD1. From germline, CDR1 is MNHEY and CDR2 SVGEGT. V shed 5 bases, J shed 7 bases, and the junction held 7 bases outside the gene matches. This CDR3 region has 14 residues. The DNA read from the CDR3 is TGTGCCAGCAGTAAACAGGGGGGAAAGCAGCCC. Its protein is CASSKQGGKQP. The full CDR3 protein reads CASSKQGGKQPQHF.

In its sample, this clone was seen many times. The read gets to within 3 residues of the CDR3 end, and the germline J gene fills in the rest. The chain employs TRBV6-1 and TRBJ1-5, with 7 bases matching TRBD1. Germline V gives CDR1 MNHNS, CDR2 SASEGT. The CDR3 loop spans 15 amino acids. The trim removed 3 bases at V and 3 bases at J, leaving 5 bases unmatched. Incomplete CDR3 DNA: TGTGCCAGCAGTGACCCGGACAGGCTCAATCAGCCC. This gives the protein CASSDPDRLNQP. The entire CDR3 protein is CASSDPDRLNQPQHF.

This clone was seen ten or more times. The read falls 3 residues short of the CDR3 end, and the missing part is taken from the germline J gene. The chain has TRBV10-3 and TRBJ2-2; 7 nucleotides agree with TRBD1. With 6 bases clipped from V and 0 bases from J, the junction kept 4 bases outside the gene matches. Germline CDR1 and CDR2: ENHRY and SYGVKD. The CDR3 contains 15 residues. This chain's CDR3 is CAIRSGTANTGELFF. The covered CDR3 bases are TGTGCCATCAGATCCGGGACAGCGAACACCGGGGAG.

This clone was observed at least ten times. The read ends 3 residues early relative to the CDR3; the germline J gene fills the gap. This chain connects TRBV20-1 to TRBJ2-3; D unresolved. V dropped 1 base and J dropped 4 bases, with 12 bases sitting between them. Looked up from germline, CDR1 is DFQATT and CDR2 is SNEGSKA (reference sequence). This CDR3 contains 14 residues. Here the CDR3 reads CSARVSALADTQYF. The CDR3 bases that were read are TGCAGTGCTAGAGTATCTGCACTCGCAGATACG.

This clone was found many times. The read ends 3 residues early relative to the CDR3; the germline J gene fills the gap. The rearrangement uses TRBV5-1 and TRBJ2-7, with TRBD1 matching over 12 bases. This CDR3 comprises 19 residues. The germline V gene encodes CDR1 SGHRS and CDR2 YFSETQ. Trimming at V came to 0 bases and at J to 5 bases, leaving 15 bases not matched to a gene. CDR3 DNA (partial): TGCGCCAGCAGCTTGGCCTATCACGAATCCGGGACAGGGGGCAACGAG. Translated: CASSLAYHESGTGGNE. The whole CDR3 reads CASSLAYHESGTGGNEQYF.

Ten or more counts support this clone. With the read ending 3 residues before the CDR3 end, the germline J gene is used to fill in that end. This chain uses TRBV5-1 with TRBJ2-4, with D unresolved. Trimming left V 7 bases short and J 8 bases short, with 19 bases between. The CDR3 contains 14 residues. Germline V CDR1 and CDR2: SGHRS, YFSETQ. This CDR3 is CASALLRSQDIQYF. CDR3 bases read: TGCGCCAGCGCCCTTTTAAGGAGTCAGGACATT.

This clone has at least ten counts. The DNA ends 3 residues before the CDR3 does, and the rest of the CDR3 is filled in from the germline J gene. This chain links TRBV28 with TRBJ1-5; tentative D call: TRBD1 (5 bases). V was pared by 2 bases and J by 7 bases, with 15 bases between. CDR1 is MDHEN and CDR2 is SYDVKM in the germline V gene. The CDR3 has 15 amino acids. The CDR3 is CASSLQEQAWQPQHF. The part of the CDR3 DNA that was read is TGTGCCAGCAGTTTACAGGAACAGGCATGGCAGCCC.

This clone was observed at least ten times. Coverage ceases 3 residues before the CDR3 finishes, and the germline J gene fills in the end. The chain recombines TRBV10-3 with TRBJ2-1, with a weak D call TRBD1 (5 bases). Per the germline V gene, CDR1 is ENHRY and CDR2 is SYGVKD. This CDR3 comprises 14 residues. V was trimmed by 9 bases and J by 4 bases, leaving 16 bases between them. The CDR3 protein is CAIKGVDRYNEQFF. The CDR3 DNA, read in part, is TGTGCCATTAAAGGAGTCGACAGATACAATGAG.

This clone was counted ten times or more. The read terminates 3 residues ahead of where the CDR3 ends, so the germline J gene completes it. The rearrangement links TRBV30 to TRBJ1-1; D is perhaps TRBD1 (5 bases). CDR1 is GTSNPN, CDR2 SVGIG, per germline (reference sequence). Trimming removed 1 base from V and 0 bases from J, with 15 bases in between. The CDR3 loop spans 16 amino acids. The CDR3 region is CAWSEGILGMNTEAFF. CDR3 DNA, as far as it was read: TGTGCCTGGAGTGAGGGGATCCTCGGGATGAACACTGAA.

This clone was seen many times. The CDR3 end is not reached by the read, which stops 3 residues before it; the germline J gene fills it in. V gene TRBV24-1 combines with J gene TRBJ2-3; 11 positions agree with TRBD2. This CDR3 contains 15 residues. Per germline, CDR1 KGHDR and CDR2 SFDVKD. V was pared by 2 bases and J by 4 bases, with 1 base of the junction left unmatched. The CDR3 bases that were read are TGTGCCACCAGTGATTGGGGACTAGCGGCAGATACG. This encodes CATSDWGLAADT. The full CDR3 protein is CATSDWGLAADTQYF.

The sample holds many counts of this clone. The CDR3 is cut off 3 residues early in the read; its end comes from the germline J gene. The V and J genes are TRBV7-2 and TRBJ2-7, with TRBD2 identical over 14 bases. CDR1 is SGHTA and CDR2 is FQGNSA in the germline V gene. Trimming cost V 3 bases and J 4 bases; bases outside gene matches: 2. The CDR3 runs 15 residues. The covered CDR3 bases are TGTGCCAGCAGCTTGAGACTAGCGGGAGGGTACGAG. Amino acid sequence: CASSLRLAGGYE. From start to end, the CDR3 is CASSLRLAGGYEQYF.

This clone came up many times. The sequenced fragment ends 3 residues before the CDR3 boundary, so the rest is inferred from the germline J gene. V gene TRBV19 combines with J gene TRBJ2-1; 7 nucleotides line up with TRBD1. Germline loops: CDR1 LNHDA, CDR2 SQIVND (reference sequence). Losses at the gene ends were 8 bases for V and 4 bases for J; bases not matched to a gene: 8. CDR3 length equals 14 residues. This CDR3 reads CASDRTGTYNEQFF. Partial CDR3 DNA: TGTGCCAGTGACCGGACAGGAACTTACAATGAG. Complete variable domain (other parts from reference TRBV19 and TRBJ2-1): DGGITQSPKYLFRKEGQNVTLSCEQNLNHDAMYWYRQDPGQGLRLIYYSQIVNDFQKGDIAEGYSVSREKKESFPLTVTSAQKNPTAFYLCASDRTGTYNEQFFGPGTRLTVL.

With regard to this clone: The read ends 3 residues early relative to the CDR3; the germline J gene fills the gap. This chain uses TRBV20-1 with TRBJ2-7; 10 bases match TRBD2. Germline CDR1 is DFQATT and CDR2 is SNEGSKA (reference sequence). The CDR3 has 15 amino acids. The V segment lost 1 base and the J segment 1 base; nucleotides outside the gene matches: 4. The CDR3 bases that were read are TGCAGTGCTAGAGTTGTGGGACTAGCGTCCTACGAG. Its translation: CSARVVGLASYE. The full CDR3 reads CSARVVGLASYEQYF.